This TCR beta chain was sequenced for a study of technical replicates of blood from a handful of donors. The germline V and J ends were trimmed by 10 bases and 1 base, with 13 bases remaining between them. Germline assignment: CDR1 MDHEN and CDR2 SYDVKM. The CDR3 has 14 residues. The repertoire was sequenced with immunoSEQ multiplex PCR; TCRdb's copy has only in-frame clones and lacks some. The table lists about 72,000 clones, roughly 90% of them singletons, with approximately 0.37% in the top ten. The sequenced material came from T cells isolated from PBMCs. This TCR was recovered from a human donor in good health. J is TRBJ2-2 and V is TRBV28; maybe TRBD1 (5 bases). The CDR3 is CATTPGQNTGELFF. The CDR3 DNA follows: TGTGCCACGACCCCAGGACAGAACACCGGGGAGCTGTTTTTT. Filled out from reference TRBV28 and TRBJ2-2, the complete variable domain reads DVKVTQSSRYLVKRTGEKVFLECVQDMDHENMFWYRQDPGLGLRLIYFSYDVKMKEKGDIPEGYSVSREKKERFSLILESASTNQTSMYLCATTPGQNTGELFFGEGSRLTVL.